A single sample gave rise to the 31 T cell receptor beta chains below, sequenced in a study of beta chain features in type 1 diabetes. The sequenced template was cDNA made from the entire isolated RNA. Sequenced by immunoSEQ multiplex PCR; TCRdb stores in-frame clones only, minus some. Among 250,000 to 350,000 clones listed, 14% were seen once. Study conclusions and caveats: Shortening that was moderate but significant affected the TCRB CDR3s of Type 1 diabetes patients in all four CD4+ subsets.

No antigen has been assigned to these receptors. Sequencing used naive CD4+ T cells from blood. The receptors come from a man younger than 40 with type 1 diabetes.

This clone has a handful of counts. The sample carries other DNA sequences with the same CDR3. The chain carries TRBV28 and TRBJ1-1, with TRBD1 matching over 8 bases. Germline values: CDR1 MDHEN, CDR2 SYDVKM. J was trimmed by 1 base and V by 1 base; bases with no gene match: 2. There are 15 residues in the CDR3. CDR3 amino acids: CASSLFGTGNTEAFF. CDR3 sequence (DNA): TGTGCCAGCAGTTTATTTGGGACAGGGAACACTGAAGCTTTCTTT.

This clone has more than one count but fewer than ten. The genes are TRBV11-2 and TRBJ2-3, with D perhaps matching TRBD2 (6 bases). The CDR3 spans 15 residues. Germline V gives CDR1 SGHAT, CDR2 FQNNGV. Between the trimmed V and J ends, which lost 5 bases and 0 bases, there was a span of 12 bases. The CDR3 DNA reads TGTGCCAGCAGCCTAGCTAGCGTAAGCACAGATACGCAGTATTTT. It translates to CASSLASVSTDTQYF.

Only a few counts were recorded for this clone. V and J are TRBV18 and TRBJ2-1; 7 bases are a match to TRBD1. Trimming removed 8 bases from V and 7 bases from J; junction bases left unmatched: 17. This CDR3 comprises 16 residues. CDR1 and CDR2 from the germline V gene are KGHSH and LQKENI. The CDR3 nucleotides read TGTGCCAGCACGTTGAGACAGGGAAATAAGGTGAATGAGCAGTTCTTC. Its translation is CASTLRQGNKVNEQFF.

This chain uses TRBV15 with TRBJ1-2; maybe TRBD1 (5 bases). Germline CDR1 is LNHNV and CDR2 is YYDKDF (reference sequence). The CDR3 has 13 residues. Trimming took off 0 bases at V and 4 bases at J, with 6 bases between the two ends. CDR3 protein: CATSRDQGYGYTF. In DNA, the CDR3 is TGTGCCACCAGCAGAGATCAGGGCTATGGCTACACCTTC.

This chain links TRBV29-1 with TRBJ1-4; 8 nucleotides match TRBD1. Looked up from germline, CDR1 is SQVTM and CDR2 is ANQGSEA. V was pared by 6 bases and J by 4 bases, with 4 bases of the junction left unmatched. The CDR3 sequence is 13 residues long. CDR3 amino acids: CSVQGVLNEKLFF. In DNA, the CDR3 is TGCAGCGTACAGGGGGTCCTTAATGAAAAACTGTTTTTT.

This clone showed up just a few times. The genes are TRBV29-1 and TRBJ1-1; tentative D call: TRBD1 (6 bases). Deletions cut 4 bases from V and 1 base from J, with 10 bases between. Germline loops: CDR1 SQVTM, CDR2 ANQGSEA. This CDR3 is 13 amino acids long. The CDR3 DNA is TGCAGCGTTGTTGGGGGCGCGAACACTGAAGCTTTCTTT. Translated: CSVVGGANTEAFF.

The V and J genes are TRBV18 and TRBJ2-1, with TRBD2 identical over 8 bases. V trimming: 4 bases; J trimming: 12 bases; junction bases outside the gene matches: 17. This CDR3 is 16 amino acids long. CDR1 is KGHSH, CDR2 LQKENI, per germline. The CDR3 nucleotides are TGTGCCAGCTCACACGGAAGCCTCGTCCAAACTAGCGGGCAGTTCTTC. It specifies CASSHGSLVQTSGQFF.

This chain connects TRBV13 to TRBJ1-3; 7 positions agree with TRBD1. Germline V lookup: CDR1 PRHDT, CDR2 FYEKMQ (reference sequence). Unmatched junction bases numbered 4, after V lost 3 bases and J lost 2 bases. The CDR3 totals 15 residues. CDR3 amino acids: CASSFGDRAGNTIYF. CDR3 sequence (DNA): TGTGCCAGCAGCTTCGGAGACAGGGCTGGAAACACCATATATTTT.

This clone was detected a few times. This chain joins TRBV6-5 and TRBJ2-4; 7 bases agree with TRBD2. This CDR3 region has 13 residues. V lost 8 bases to trimming and J lost 1 base; unmatched junction nucleotides: 2. Germline values: CDR1 MNHEY, CDR2 SVGAGI. The CDR3 DNA reads as TGTGCCAGCTGGGAGGGGGCCAAAAACATTCAGTACTTC. The encoded protein is CASWEGAKNIQYF.

The chain is built from TRBV9 and TRBJ2-7; 12 nucleotides align to TRBD2. CDR3 size: 16 residues. Germline V CDR1 and CDR2: SGDLS, YYNGEE. The V segment lost 3 bases and the J segment 4 bases; nucleotides outside the gene matches: 8. The DNA for the CDR3 is TGTGCCAGCAGCGAGGGGGGACTAGCGGGCATGTACGAGCAGTACTTC. Encoded protein: CASSEGGLAGMYEQYF. Complete variable domain (other parts from reference TRBV9 and TRBJ2-7): DSGVTQTPKHLITATGQRVTLRCSPRSGDLSVYWYQQSLDQGLQFLIQYYNGEERAKGNILERFSAQQFPDLHSELNLSSLELGDSALYFCASSEGGLAGMYEQYFGPGTRLTVT.

This rearrangement joins TRBV7-2 to TRBJ1-2; 9 nucleotides match TRBD1. This CDR3 spans 13 amino acids. The germline V gene encodes CDR1 SGHTA and CDR2 FQGNSA. V lost 5 bases to trimming and J lost 8 bases; unmatched junction nucleotides: 6. The CDR3 sequence is CASSPGQGQGYTF. DNA of the CDR3: TGTGCCAGCAGCCCTGGACAGGGGCAGGGCTACACCTTC.

With respect to this clone: Other DNA sequences in this specimen translate into the identical CDR3. The chain joins TRBV9 to TRBJ2-7; maybe TRBD2 (6 bases). The CDR3 covers 15 residues. Germline CDR1 SGDLS, CDR2 YYNGEE. V was pared by 0 bases and J by 2 bases, with 12 bases between. Written as DNA, the CDR3 is TGTGCCAGCAGCGTAGACCCTAGCGCCACCTACGAGCAGTACTTC. Translation gives CASSVDPSATYEQYF.

The genes are TRBV2 and TRBJ2-2; D is uncertain. Germline loops: CDR1 SNHLY, CDR2 FYNNEI. Trimming left V 7 bases short and J 6 bases short, with 6 bases between. This CDR3 spans 11 amino acids. Here the CDR3 DNA reads TGTGCCAGCACCTCAGCCGGGGAGCTGTTTTTT. This translates into CASTSAGELFF.

This clone was seen a handful of times. V and J are TRBV7-3 and TRBJ2-3, with TRBD2 matching over 11 bases. The CDR3 consists of 15 residues. V lost 5 bases to trimming and J lost 4 bases; unmatched junction nucleotides: 5. Looked up from germline, CDR1 is SGHTA and CDR2 is FQGTGA. The CDR3 DNA is TGTGCCAGCAGCCCTACTAGCGGGAGCGCAGATACGCAGTATTTT. The encoded protein is CASSPTSGSADTQYF.

The V call is TRBV28, the J call TRBJ2-7, with TRBD2 matching over 7 bases. Germline-derived CDR1 and CDR2 are MDHEN and SYDVKM. CDR3 length equals 14 residues. The trim removed 7 bases at V and 4 bases at J, leaving 10 bases unmatched. In DNA form, the CDR3 reads TGTGCCAGCATTGGGACTACCTTCACTTACGAGCAGTACTTC. Its protein product is CASIGTTFTYEQYF.

The table lists this clone with a few counts. V gene TRBV7-9 combines with J gene TRBJ2-1; a weak D match, TRBD2 (5 bases). V shed 4 bases and J shed 0 bases, with 19 bases lying between them. The CDR3 runs 18 residues. Germline V CDR1 and CDR2: SEHNR, FQNEAQ (reference sequence). CDR3 nucleotide sequence: TGTGCCAGCAGCTCGGGCGGGTACGGCCGAAGCTCCTACAATGAGCAGTTCTTC. Protein product: CASSSGGYGRSSYNEQFF.

The V gene is TRBV19, the J gene TRBJ2-4; D possibly corresponds to TRBD2 (6 bases). The CDR3 contains 16 residues. With 4 bases removed from V and 5 bases from J, the gap between germline ends came to 18 bases. Per the germline V gene, CDR1 is LNHDA and CDR2 is SQIVND (reference sequence). This CDR3 is CASSRPPSIAENIQYF. The CDR3 coding sequence is TGTGCCAGTAGTAGGCCGCCCTCTATAGCGGAAAACATTCAGTACTTC.

CDR3 nucleotides: TGTGCCAGTAGTATTTCGGGACAGGGGAATGGCTACACCTTC. This translates into CASSISGQGNGYTF. V and J are TRBV19 and TRBJ1-2, with TRBD1 matching 10 bases. The V gene end was trimmed by 3 bases and the J gene end by 6 bases; junction bases not matched to a gene: 4. The CDR3 loop spans 14 amino acids. Germline V lookup: CDR1 LNHDA, CDR2 SQIVND (reference sequence).

This chain connects TRBV6-5 to TRBJ1-5; D unclear. CDR1 is MNHEY, CDR2 SVGAGI, per germline. V gave up 5 bases and J gave up 4 bases, with 9 bases separating them. This CDR3 is built from 13 residues. CDR3 DNA sequence: TGTGCCAGCAGTCCTTCTATTAATCAGCCCCAGCATTTT. Translated, it gives CASSPSINQPQHF.

This clone showed up just a few times. J is TRBJ1-1 and V is TRBV7-2; D not resolved. CDR1 and CDR2 from the germline V gene are SGHTA and FQGNSA. The CDR3 sequence is 13 residues long. The germline V and J ends were trimmed by 6 bases and 3 bases, with 11 bases remaining between them. Here the CDR3 DNA reads TGTGCCAGCAGTCTGACTAGAGACACTGAAGCTTTCTTT. Amino acids: CASSLTRDTEAFF.

CDR3 protein: CASSSPGAYEQYF. CDR3 bases: TGTGCCAGCAGTTCCCCAGGGGCCTACGAGCAGTACTTC. V is TRBV6-6 and J is TRBJ2-7; D may be TRBD1 (6 bases). There are 13 residues in the CDR3. Trimming shortened V by 4 bases and J by 2 bases, and 9 bases separated the two germline ends. Germline V CDR1 and CDR2: MNHNY, SVGAGI (reference sequence).

This clone turned up a few times. The same CDR3 is also encoded by other DNA sequences in this sample. This chain connects TRBV5-1 to TRBJ1-1, with 8 bases lining up with TRBD1. CDR3 size: 13 residues. Germline V gene data show CDR1 as SGHRS and CDR2 as YFSETQ. V lost 2 bases and J lost 4; bases outside the gene matches: 1. The CDR3 loop is CASSLTGGTEAFF. DNA for the CDR3: TGCGCCAGCAGCTTAACAGGGGGCACTGAAGCTTTCTTT.

This rearrangement joins TRBV6-6 to TRBJ2-7; 7 bases fit TRBD1. J gave up 6 bases and V 7 bases, and 9 bases lay outside the gene matches. CDR3 length: 13 amino acids. Germline CDR1 reads MNHNY; CDR2 reads SVGAGI (reference sequence). The CDR3 sequence is CASIDRVESEQYF. Written as DNA, the CDR3 is TGTGCCAGCATTGACAGGGTAGAATCCGAGCAGTACTTC.

The chain has TRBV4-2 and TRBJ2-7, with a possible D match to TRBD1 (6 bases). V was trimmed by 6 bases and J by 6 bases, leaving 18 bases between them. Germline loops: CDR1 LGHNA, CDR2 YNFKEQ. This CDR3 comprises 14 residues. The CDR3: CASRQGATRGEQYF. DNA for the CDR3: TGTGCCAGCAGACAGGGCGCAACACGGGGCGAGCAGTACTTC.

V and J are TRBV4-2 and TRBJ2-1; 10 positions agree with TRBD1. Germline CDR1 LGHNA, CDR2 YNFKEQ. The CDR3 totals 17 residues. Trimming removed 4 bases from V and 5 bases from J; junction bases left unmatched: 11. CDR3 amino acids: CASSPSLGTGANNEQFF. CDR3 sequence (DNA): TGTGCCAGCAGCCCGTCCCTCGGGACAGGGGCTAACAATGAGCAGTTCTTC.

This CDR3 is CASSPRAPTGGDGYTF. CDR3 sequence (DNA): TGTGCCAGCAGTCCCCGGGCTCCGACAGGGGGCGATGGCTACACCTTC. V is TRBV27 and J is TRBJ1-2; 10 bases are shared with TRBD1. V shed 5 bases and J 6 bases; nucleotides not matched to a gene: 12. CDR1 is MNHEY and CDR2 is SMNVEV in the germline V gene (reference sequence). The CDR3 is 16 residues long.

The chain employs TRBV29-1 and TRBJ1-2; D is perhaps TRBD1 (6 bases). The CDR3 runs 13 residues. Germline loops: CDR1 SQVTM, CDR2 ANQGSEA. Trimming pared 4 bases from V and 3 bases from J, leaving 12 bases between. Here the CDR3 reads CSVGGGADYGYTF. The CDR3 coding sequence is TGCAGCGTTGGTGGGGGCGCGGACTATGGCTACACCTTC.

The chain joins TRBV7-9 to TRBJ1-1, with a possible D match to TRBD1 (6 bases). V shed 2 bases and J shed 1 base, with 8 bases lying between them. The germline gives CDR1 SEHNR, CDR2 FQNEAQ (reference sequence). CDR3 length: 14 residues. The CDR3 DNA follows: TGTGCCAGCAGCTTAACAGGGACGAACACTGAAGCTTTCTTT. As protein: CASSLTGTNTEAFF.

In this sample, this clone turned up a few times. The rearrangement uses TRBV15 and TRBJ2-1; 7 bases align to TRBD2. With 1 base clipped from V and 6 bases from J, the junction kept 6 bases outside the gene matches. The CDR3 consists of 15 residues. From germline, CDR1 is LNHNV and CDR2 YYDKDF (reference sequence). CDR3 DNA: TGTGCCACCAGCAGAGCGGGAGGAGCCCTCAATGAGCAGTTCTTC. It specifies CATSRAGGALNEQFF.

This clone was seen a handful of times. Germline and junction disagree at one end, which may indicate a read error. V is TRBV7-7 and J is TRBJ2-1; 10 bases match TRBD2. Germline CDR1 is SSHAT and CDR2 is FNYEAQ (reference sequence). The CDR3 extends over 16 amino acids. As DNA, the CDR3 is TGTGCTAGCAGCCCGACTAGCGGGTCCCCCTACAATGAGCAGTTCTTC. This sequence encodes CASSPTSGSPYNEQFF.

This clone turned up a few times. The V call is TRBV30, the J call TRBJ2-5; D remains unclear. CDR3 length equals 11 residues. V dropped 2 bases and J dropped 2 bases, with 3 bases sitting between them. CDR1 is GTSNPN, CDR2 SVGIG, per germline (reference sequence). CDR3 coding DNA: TGTGCCTGGAGTCTTCAAGAGACCCAGTACTTC. The encoded protein is CAWSLQETQYF.